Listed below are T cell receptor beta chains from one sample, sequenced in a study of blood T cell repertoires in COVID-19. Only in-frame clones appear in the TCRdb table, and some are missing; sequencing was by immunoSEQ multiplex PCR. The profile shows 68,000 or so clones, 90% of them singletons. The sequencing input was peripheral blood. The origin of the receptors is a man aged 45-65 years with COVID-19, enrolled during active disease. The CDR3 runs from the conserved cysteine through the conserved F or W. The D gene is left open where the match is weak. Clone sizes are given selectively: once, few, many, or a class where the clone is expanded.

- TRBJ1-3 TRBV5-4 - TGTGCCAGCAGCCTCTCTAGTGGTGGGGGAAACACCATATATTTT CASSLSSGGGNTIYF
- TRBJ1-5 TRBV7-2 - TGTGCCAGCAGCTTTGAGGGCAGTCAGCCCCAGCATTTT CASSFEGSQPQHF
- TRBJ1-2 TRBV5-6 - TGTGCCAGCAGCTTGGAAGTGCGCTTCACTAACTATGGCTACACCTTC CASSLEVRFTNYGYTF
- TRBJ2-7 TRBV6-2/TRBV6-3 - TGTGCCAGCAGTTACGCGGGCAGCTACGAGCAGTACTTC CASSYAGSYEQYF
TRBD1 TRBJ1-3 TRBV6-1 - TGTGCCAGCAGTGAACTAGGGACAGGGGGGGCCATATATTTT CASSELGTGGAIYF
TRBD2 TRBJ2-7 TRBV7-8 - TGTGCCAGCAGCTTGCGGGTAGCGGGAGGCTACGAGCAGTACTTC CASSLRVAGGYEQYF
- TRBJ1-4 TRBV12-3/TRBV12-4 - TGTGCCAGCAGCATAAGGGGGATAGAAAAACTGTTTTTT CASSIRGIEKLFF
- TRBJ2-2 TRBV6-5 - TGTGCCAGCAGTCGACTAGACGCGGGGACCGGGGAGCTGTTTTTT CASSRLDAGTGELFF
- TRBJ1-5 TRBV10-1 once TGCGCCAACCTAAGGACAGTGGGGTCCAATCAGCCCCAGCATTTT CANLRTVGSNQPQHF
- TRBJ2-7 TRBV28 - TGTGCCAGCACCTTGAGGGGGGGTTCCTACGAGCAGTACTTC CASTLRGGSYEQYF
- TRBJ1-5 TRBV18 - TGTGCCAGCTCACCAGAAACAGCCTCTATCTCCAATCAGCCCCAGCATTTT CASSPETASISNQPQHF
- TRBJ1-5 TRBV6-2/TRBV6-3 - TGTGCCAGCAGTTTTATACGGGGGGGAGGCAATCAGCCCCAGCATTTT CASSFIRGGGNQPQHF
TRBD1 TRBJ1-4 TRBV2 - TGTGCCAGCACCGGTGGACAGGGATGGGAAAAACTGTTTTTT CASTGGQGWEKLFF
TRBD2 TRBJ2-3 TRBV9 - TGTGCCAGCAGCGTAGTCACGACGGGAGGGGGGGGCACAGATACGCAGTATTTT CASSVVTTGGGGTDTQYF
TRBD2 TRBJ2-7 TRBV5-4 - TGTGCCAGCAGCTTCGGGGTAGCGGGAGTCCGCGAGCAGTACTTC CASSFGVAGVREQYF
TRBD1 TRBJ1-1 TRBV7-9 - TGTGCCAGCAGCCTCAGACAGGGGGTGGACACTGAAGCTTTCTTT CASSLRQGVDTEAFF
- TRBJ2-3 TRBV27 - TGTGCCAGCTCATATGGGCCAGGGGCCACAGATACGCAGTATTTT CASSYGPGATDTQYF
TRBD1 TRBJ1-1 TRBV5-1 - TGCGCCAGCAGCCCGTGGACAGGACAGAACACTGAAGCTTTCTTT CASSPWTGQNTEAFF